A selection of T cell receptor beta chains follows, all from one sample in a study of tumor-infiltrating lymphocytes in primary liver carcinoma. TCRdb processed the multiplex PCR reads anew with MiXCR; each CDR3 protein has one entry. The sample carries some 110,000 distinct CDR3 sequences, 64% recorded once. The sample taken for sequencing was liver tumor tissue from sampling region 3. These TCRs come from a woman aged 60-75 years with primary liver carcinoma and hepatitis B virus infection. Each CDR3 is given with its conserved first and last residue. The D gene is left open where the match is weak. Rows give clone size only sometimes, using once, few, many, or a class for an expanded clone.

D: TRBD2
length: 14
J: TRBJ2-5
V: TRBV29-1
size: medium-sized
CDR3: CSVDYPSGSETQYF
DNA: TGCAGCGTTGATTATCCTAGCGGGAGTGAGACCCAGTACTTC

D: NA
length: 14
J: TRBJ2-3
V: TRBV28
size: NA
CDR3: CASSRRDKTVTQYF
DNA: TGTGCCAGCAGCCGACGGGACAAGACAGTTACGCAGTATTTT

D: NA
length: 17
J: TRBJ1-6
V: TRBV5-6
size: NA
CDR3: CASTSGRGGSYNSPLHF
DNA: TGTGCCAGCACGTCGGGTCGAGGTGGCAGTTATAATTCACCCCTCCACTTT

D: TRBD1
length: 15
J: TRBJ1-1
V: TRBV7-8
size: many
CDR3: CASSFSDRAGAEAFF
DNA: TGTGCCAGCAGCTTTTCGGACAGGGCCGGCGCTGAAGCTTTCTTT

D: NA
length: 13
J: TRBJ2-3
V: TRBV28
size: NA
CDR3: CAGSWDATDMQCF
DNA: TGTGCCGGCAGTTGGGACGCCACAGATATGCAGTGTTTT

D: NA
length: 13
J: TRBJ1-1
V: TRBV6-1
size: once
CDR3: CAGSMTGNTEAFF
DNA: TGTGCCGGTAGCATGACAGGAAACACTGAAGCTTTCTTT

D: TRBD1
length: 15
J: TRBJ2-5
V: TRBV11-3
size: NA
CDR3: CTSSETGTDRETQYF
DNA: TGTACCAGCAGCGAAACCGGGACAGACAGAGAGACCCAGTACTTC

D: NA
length: 17
J: TRBJ2-1
V: TRBV29-1
size: medium-sized
CDR3: CSVEELGGGGSYNEQFF
DNA: TGCAGCGTTGAAGAGCTTGGCGGAGGGGGGTCCTACAATGAGCAGTTCTTC

D: TRBD2
length: 14
J: TRBJ2-2
V: TRBV29-1
size: NA
CDR3: CSVGGTSATGGLLF
DNA: TGCAGCGTTGGTGGGACTAGCGCCACCGGGGGGCTGTTGTTT

D: NA
length: 10
J: TRBJ2-7
V: TRBV6-1
size: NA
CDR3: CASSDYERYF
DNA: TGTGCCAGCAGTGACTACGAGCGGTATTTC

D: NA
length: 15
J: TRBJ1-1
V: TRBV29-1
size: NA
CDR3: CSVVDSEGMNTEAFF
DNA: TGCAGCGTCGTCGACTCAGAGGGCATGAACACTGAAGCTTTCTTT

D: NA
length: 15
J: TRBJ2-3
V: TRBV11-1
size: few
CDR3: CAGSRSSGFTDAQYF
DNA: TGTGCCGGCAGTCGTTCTTCGGGGTTCACAGATGCGCAGTATTTT

D: NA
length: 15
J: TRBJ1-1
V: TRBV5-1
size: NA
CDR3: CASSFIGPGNTEAFF
DNA: TGCGCCAGCAGCTTCATCGGCCCCGGGAACACTGAAGCTTTCTTT

D: NA
length: 16
J: TRBJ2-3
V: TRBV5-1
size: many
CDR3: CASSLSGQTSTDTQYF
DNA: TGCGCCAGCAGCTTATCCGGACAGACTAGCACAGATACGCAGTATTTT

D: NA
length: 15
J: TRBJ2-5
V: TRBV11-3
size: NA
CDR3: CASIQTQQCGETQYF
DNA: TGTGCCAGCATCCAGACCCAGCAGTGCGGGGAGACCCAGTACTTC

D: TRBD1
length: 16
J: TRBJ2-6
V: TRBV29-1
size: NA
CDR3: CSAETGGVTEANVLTF
DNA: TGCAGCGCCGAGACAGGGGGTGTTACTGAGGCCAACGTCCTGACTTTC

D: TRBD2
length: 18
J: TRBJ2-1
V: TRBV4-1
size: many
CDR3: CASSPLAGGPNFYNEQFF
DNA: TGCGCCAGCAGCCCCCTAGCGGGAGGCCCCAATTTCTACAATGAGCAGTTCTTC

D: NA
length: 16
J: TRBJ2-1
V: TRBV11-2
size: NA
CDR3: CASSLDLIVWYDEQFF
DNA: TGTGCCAGCAGCTTAGATTTGATTGTATGGTACGATGAGCAGTTCTTC

D: TRBD1
length: 15
J: TRBJ2-2
V: TRBV11-2
size: NA
CDR3: CASSLRTGGTGKLIF
DNA: TGTGCCAGCAGCCTGAGGACAGGGGGCACCGGGAAGCTGATTTTT

D: NA
length: 13
J: TRBJ2-7
V: TRBV7-2
size: NA
CDR3: CASQLELAYEQYF
DNA: TGTGCCAGCCAATTGGAGCTAGCGTACGAGCAGTACTTC

D: TRBD2
length: 15
J: TRBJ2-1
V: TRBV28
size: few
CDR3: CASSRTSGSYNGQFF
DNA: TGTGCCAGCAGTCGGACTAGCGGGAGCTACAATGGGCAGTTCTTC

D: TRBD1
length: 15
J: TRBJ2-5
V: TRBV29-1
size: medium-sized
CDR3: CSVGSGTGGLETQYF
DNA: TGCAGCGTTGGGTCCGGGACAGGGGGTCTGGAGACCCAGTACTTC

D: TRBD2
length: 14
J: TRBJ2-3
V: TRBV10-1
size: NA
CDR3: CATAGERDTDTHYF
DNA: TGCGCCACCGCGGGAGAAAGGGATACAGATACGCACTATTTT

D: NA
length: 15
J: TRBJ2-1
V: TRBV28
size: NA
CDR3: CASRSLGSSYNEQFF
DNA: TGTGCCAGCAGGTCACTTGGGAGCTCCTACAATGAGCAGTTCTTC

D: NA
length: 17
J: TRBJ2-1
V: TRBV5-6
size: many
CDR3: CASSFTEQTIVYNEQFF
DNA: TGTGCCAGCAGCTTCACGGAGCAGACCATAGTTTACAATGAGCAGTTCTTC

D: NA
length: 14
J: TRBJ1-2
V: TRBV28
size: NA
CDR3: CASSFLRDNALNTF
DNA: TGTGCCAGCAGTTTTCTCCGGGACAATGCTCTCAACACCTTC

D: TRBD2
length: 14
J: TRBJ2-1
V: TRBV29-1
size: many
CDR3: CSVQRDHSYNEQFF
DNA: TGCAGCGTTCAGCGGGATCACTCCTACAATGAGCAGTTCTTC

D: TRBD2
length: 16
J: TRBJ2-5
V: TRBV7-9
size: NA
CDR3: CASSPRTSGIQETHCF
DNA: TGTGCCAGCAGCCCCCGGACTAGCGGGATCCAAGAGACCCACTGCTTC

D: NA
length: 17
J: TRBJ2-3
V: TRBV10-3
size: many
CDR3: CAISESRLQAERDTQYF
DNA: TGTGCCATCAGTGAGTCCCGCTTGCAAGCGGAACGAGATACGCAGTATTTT

D: NA
length: 14
J: TRBJ2-2
V: TRBV29-1
size: medium-sized
CDR3: CSAAERANTGELFF
DNA: TGCAGCGCGGCGGAGCGGGCGAACACCGGGGAGCTGTTTTTT

D: TRBD2
length: 15
J: TRBJ2-2
V: TRBV11-2
size: many
CDR3: CASSWGLADTGELFF
DNA: TGTGCCAGCAGCTGGGGACTAGCGGACACCGGGGAGCTGTTTTTT

D: NA
length: 13
J: TRBJ2-2
V: TRBV7-9
size: NA
CDR3: CASSLLHNGELFF
DNA: TGTGCCAGCAGCCTTCTTCACAACGGGGAGCTGTTTTTT

D: NA
length: 14
J: TRBJ2-7
V: TRBV6-1
size: many
CDR3: CASREAGALEEQYF
DNA: TGTGCCAGCAGGGAGGCCGGGGCTCTGGAAGAGCAGTACTTC

D: NA
length: 14
J: TRBJ2-5
V: TRBV6-5
size: NA
CDR3: CASAGRDFQETQYF
DNA: TGTGCCAGCGCTGGAAGGGACTTCCAAGAGACCCAGTACTTC

D: TRBD2
length: 19
J: TRBJ2-1
V: TRBV6-5
size: once
CDR3: CASSYSARGVAGGYNEQFF
DNA: TGTGCGAGCAGTTACTCGGCCCGGGGAGTAGCGGGAGGTTACAATGAGCAGTTCTTC

D: NA
length: 15
J: TRBJ2-4
V: TRBV11-2
size: NA
CDR3: CASSLDGWARDIQYF
DNA: TGTGCCAGTAGCTTAGATGGTTGGGCTCGCGACATTCAGTACTTC